These 24 T cell receptor beta chains were all obtained from the same sample, sequenced in a study of cytomegalovirus exposure and HLA in healthy donors. Using immunoSEQ multiplex PCR, the repertoire was profiled, and TCRdb retains in-frame clones only, with some absent. The table lists some 160,000 clones, 88% of them singletons, with under 3% in the top ten. Sequencing was performed on PBMCs. These receptors originate from a man between 18 and 29 years old in good health and CMV-seronegative.

This clone was found once. V is TRBV12-5 and J is TRBJ1-5, with 9 bases that match TRBD1. Germline assignment: CDR1 LGHNT and CDR2 FRNRAP. CDR3 length: 17 residues. The V and J ends lost 2 bases and 2 bases, in that order; junction bases with no gene match: 7. The CDR3 here is CASGLNRDRVRNQPQHF. The CDR3 DNA follows: TGTGCTAGTGGTTTGAACCGGGACAGGGTTCGCAATCAGCCCCAGCATTTT.

The V gene is TRBV5-1, the J gene TRBJ2-5; weak D call: TRBD1 (5 bases). Germline V CDR1 and CDR2: SGHRS, YFSETQ. Trimming took 3 bases from V and 2 from J, leaving 11 bases between them. The CDR3 extends over 14 amino acids. CDR3 loop: CASSSQGAQETQYF. The CDR3 nucleotides read TGCGCCAGCAGCTCCCAAGGGGCTCAAGAGACCCAGTACTTC.

The rearrangement links TRBV11-2 to TRBJ1-1, with TRBD1 as a possible D gene (6 bases). The CDR3 sequence is 15 residues long. Trimming cost V 4 bases and J 4 bases, with 16 bases left between them. Germline V gene lookup returns CDR1 SGHAT and CDR2 FQNNGV. The CDR3 here is CASSSYHRVGTEAFF. CDR3 bases: TGTGCCAGCAGCTCTTATCACAGGGTGGGCACTGAAGCTTTCTTT.

This clone was seen once. The chain joins TRBV15 to TRBJ1-4, with D uncertain. V was trimmed by 1 base and J by 8 bases, leaving 11 bases between them. This CDR3 is 14 amino acids long. The germline CDR1 and CDR2 sequences are LNHNV and YYDKDF (reference sequence). The CDR3 protein is CATSRAAGEEKLFF. CDR3 coding DNA: TGTGCCACCAGCAGAGCAGCGGGCGAGGAAAAACTGTTTTTT.

This clone was seen just once. The genes are TRBV5-1 and TRBJ2-1, with D perhaps TRBD2 (6 bases). Germline V lookup: CDR1 SGHRS, CDR2 YFSETQ. V dropped 0 bases and J dropped 8 bases, with 18 bases sitting between them. The length of the CDR3 is 16 residues. The CDR3 DNA follows: TGCGCCAGCAGCTTGGTCGGACGCGGGGACTGGGATGAGCAGTTCTTC. Translated: CASSLVGRGDWDEQFF.

V gene TRBV5-1 combines with J gene TRBJ2-3; 7 nucleotides line up with TRBD1. Germline V CDR1 and CDR2: SGHRS, YFSETQ. CDR3 length: 15 residues. After removal of 0 bases from V and 1 base from J, the junction contained 2 bases not matched to a gene. CDR3 nucleotide sequence: TGCGCCAGCAGCTTGGCTGGACAGGGCACAGATACGCAGTATTTT. Translated, it gives CASSLAGQGTDTQYF.

The V gene is TRBV28, the J gene TRBJ2-7, with D unresolved. CDR1 MDHEN and CDR2 SYDVKM come from the germline V gene. The CDR3 extends over 14 amino acids. Trimming cost V 2 bases and J 5 bases, with 13 bases left between them. DNA for the CDR3: TGTGCCAGCAGTTTAAACCCCAGGCAGAACGAGCAGTACTTC. It is translated as CASSLNPRQNEQYF.

The genes are TRBV27 and TRBJ2-7; D is unclear. The germline CDR1 and CDR2 sequences are MNHEY and SMNVEV (reference sequence). The CDR3 length is 16 residues. V lost 7 bases to trimming and J lost 6 bases, with 25 bases between them. The CDR3 region has the DNA TGTGCCAGCACTCCTTGTCGGGTGCCCTTTCGAGCCGAGCAGTACGTC. Its protein product is CASTPCRVPFRAEQYV.

The sample holds one count of this clone. V and J are TRBV7-9 and TRBJ2-5; TRBD1 matches at 7 bases. This CDR3 is built from 18 residues. Germline V lookup: CDR1 SEHNR, CDR2 FQNEAQ (reference sequence). V gave up 1 base and J gave up 2 bases; unmatched junction bases: 13. The CDR3 is CASSLGPRGRGSQETQYF. DNA for the CDR3: TGTGCCAGCAGCTTAGGACCAAGGGGCAGGGGGAGTCAAGAGACCCAGTACTTC.

The chain uses TRBV9 and TRBJ1-5; TRBD1 might be the D (6 bases). The CDR3 length is 17 residues. CDR1 is SGDLS and CDR2 is YYNGEE in the germline V gene. The V and J ends lost 3 bases and 0 bases respectively, with 16 bases between them. Here the CDR3 reads CASSAGQFRYSNQPQHF. CDR3 nucleotides: TGTGCCAGCAGCGCCGGACAGTTTCGATATAGCAATCAGCCCCAGCATTTT.

V is TRBV6-5 and J is TRBJ1-2, with D unresolved. The CDR3 spans 14 residues. CDR1 and CDR2 from the germline V gene are MNHEY and SVGAGI. The germline V and J ends were trimmed by 2 bases and 6 bases, with 13 bases remaining between them. CDR3 nucleotide sequence: TGTGCCAGCAGTTACGTCCGTACCCGGGATGGCTACACCTTC. The encoded protein is CASSYVRTRDGYTF.

The chain has TRBV7-2 and TRBJ2-7; 9 nucleotides match TRBD1. The CDR3 has 15 amino acids. V lost 5 bases, J lost 5 bases, and 10 bases stayed unmatched. The germline V gene has CDR1 SGHTA and CDR2 FQGNSA. The CDR3 region is CASSPLGTGSNEQYF. Here the CDR3 DNA reads TGTGCCAGCAGCCCCCTCGGGACAGGGTCCAACGAGCAGTACTTC.

The chain links TRBV4-1 to TRBJ1-5; 12 bases match TRBD1. With 4 bases clipped from V and 6 bases from J, the junction kept 4 bases outside the gene matches. CDR1 MGHRA and CDR2 YSYEKL come from the germline V gene. CDR3 size: 15 residues. The DNA of the CDR3 is TGCGCCAGCAGCCGCGGGACAGGGGGCCCTCAGCCCCAGCATTTT. Protein product: CASSRGTGGPQPQHF.

V usage is TRBV14 and J usage is TRBJ2-3; 7 nucleotides agree with TRBD1. The CDR3 consists of 15 residues. Germline values: CDR1 SGHDN, CDR2 FVKESK. The V and J ends lost 4 bases and 2 bases, in that order; junction bases with no gene match: 6. The CDR3 region has the DNA TGTGCCAGCAGCCCCGTGAAGGGGGCCACAGATACGCAGTATTTT. Translation: CASSPVKGATDTQYF.

The V and J genes are TRBV28 and TRBJ1-1; D gene ambiguous. Trimming took off 3 bases at V and 1 base at J, with 6 bases between the two ends. The germline V gene has CDR1 MDHEN and CDR2 SYDVKM. CDR3 length: 13 residues. CDR3 bases: TGTGCCAGCAGTTTTCCAGGGAACACTGAAGCTTTCTTT. Protein sequence: CASSFPGNTEAFF.

This chain links TRBV5-1 with TRBJ2-6, with TRBD1 matching over 8 bases. Germline V lookup: CDR1 SGHRS, CDR2 YFSETQ. V lost 0 bases and J lost 0; bases outside the gene matches: 14. The CDR3 has 21 residues. This chain's CDR3 is CASSLAGGGQVLSSGANVLTF. CDR3 sequence (DNA): TGCGCCAGCAGCTTGGCCGGTGGGGGACAGGTCCTAAGCTCTGGGGCCAACGTCCTGACTTTC.

The chain joins TRBV11-2 to TRBJ1-4; no reliable D call. The CDR3 extends over 15 amino acids. Trimming took 5 bases from V and 0 from J, leaving 10 bases between them. Per the germline V gene, CDR1 is SGHAT and CDR2 is FQNNGV. CDR3 nucleotides: TGTGCCAGCAGCCCCTCCCCTGCAACTAATGAAAAACTGTTTTTT. Protein product: CASSPSPATNEKLFF.

The chain joins TRBV4-2 to TRBJ2-3; the match to TRBD2 covers 7 bases. J was trimmed by 4 bases and V by 4 bases; bases with no gene match: 8. The CDR3 consists of 15 residues. Germline values: CDR1 LGHNA, CDR2 YNFKEQ. CDR3 sequence reads: CASSPVGEGPDTQYF. Here the CDR3 DNA reads TGTGCCAGCAGCCCCGTGGGGGAGGGGCCAGATACGCAGTATTTT.

This chain links TRBV27 with TRBJ1-1; TRBD1 is a possible D gene (6 bases). V lost 1 base, J lost 6 bases, and 12 bases lay in between. In germline, CDR1 is MNHEY, CDR2 SMNVEV (reference sequence). This CDR3 spans 14 amino acids. In nucleotides, the CDR3 is TGTGCCAGCAGTTTATTCGGGGGGCGGGCTGAAGCTTTCTTT. Protein sequence: CASSLFGGRAEAFF.

A single count supports this clone. This sequence joins TRBV29-1 and TRBJ2-5; D is possibly TRBD2 (5 bases). The CDR3 sequence is 14 residues long. CDR1 is SQVTM, CDR2 ANQGSEA, per germline. The V gene lost 2 bases and the J gene lost 0 bases, with 10 bases spanning the gap. The CDR3 here is CSVELRGNQETQYF. For the CDR3, the DNA is TGCAGCGTTGAATTACGAGGGAACCAAGAGACCCAGTACTTC.

The V and J genes are TRBV5-1 and TRBJ1-6; a weak D match, TRBD1 (5 bases). Germline V gene sequence: CDR1 SGHRS, CDR2 YFSETQ. CDR3 length: 13 residues. V was pared by 4 bases and J by 6 bases, with 8 bases between. As DNA, the CDR3 is TGCGCCAGCAGCGCAGGGTTTAATTCACCCCTCCACTTT. Translated: CASSAGFNSPLHF. The complete variable domain, with remaining parts taken from reference TRBV5-1 and TRBJ1-6, reads KAGVTQTPRYLIKTRGQQVTLSCSPISGHRSVSWYQQTPGQGLQFLFEYFSETQRNKGNFPGRFSGRQFSNSRSEMNVSTLELGDSALYLCASSAGFNSPLHFGNGTRLTVT.

This rearrangement joins TRBV5-1 to TRBJ1-2, with 12 bases aligning to TRBD1. The V gene's germline CDR1 is SGHRS and CDR2 YFSETQ. There are 15 residues in the CDR3. Trimming at V came to 4 bases and at J to 4 bases, leaving 5 bases not matched to a gene. CDR3 in DNA: TGCGCCAGCAGCCCGGGACAGGGGGCCGTCTATGGCTACACCTTC. Its translation: CASSPGQGAVYGYTF.

CDR3 amino acids: CASSLDGREQYF. The CDR3 region has the DNA TGTGCCAGCAGCTTGGACGGGAGAGAGCAGTACTTC. V and J are TRBV5-4 and TRBJ2-7; maybe TRBD2 (6 bases). Germline CDR1 SGHNT, CDR2 YYREEE (reference sequence). V was shortened by 0 bases and J by 7 bases, with 8 bases between the two germline ends. This CDR3 has 12 residues.

The V and J genes are TRBV6-5 and TRBJ2-2; maybe TRBD1 (6 bases). Germline V gives CDR1 MNHEY, CDR2 SVGAGI. Between the trimmed V and J ends, which lost 7 bases and 1 base, there was a span of 10 bases. The CDR3 is made up of 14 amino acids. CDR3 residues: CASIRGQNTGELFF. CDR3 bases: TGTGCCAGCATCAGGGGTCAGAACACCGGGGAGCTGTTTTTT.